The rows below give T cell receptor beta chains drawn from one sample of a study of T cells in Graves' hyperthyroidism and ophthalmopathy. From the multiplex PCR reads, TCRdb called clonotypes with MiXCR, one entry per CDR3 protein. This table has about 320,000 distinct CDR3 sequences, approximately 17% appearing once. The sequenced sample was blood. These receptors originate from a man aged 25-45 years with Graves' hyperthyroidism. Both conserved end residues are part of each CDR3. D genes are given only for firm matches. Expanded clones get a size class; other rows say once, few or many, or leave the size out.

d_gene: TRBD2
j_gene: TRBJ2-3
abundance: many
v_gene: TRBV13
CDR3nt: TGTGCCAGCAGCTCACTTAGGAGCGGGAGAGGGGATACGCAGTATTTT
CDR3aa: CASSSLRSGRGDTQYF

d_gene: -
j_gene: TRBJ1-5
abundance: few
v_gene: TRBV24-1
CDR3nt: TGTGCCTCCCAACTGGGCAATCAGCCCCAGCATTTT
CDR3aa: CASQLGNQPQHF

d_gene: -
j_gene: TRBJ1-2
abundance: -
v_gene: TRBV12-3/TRBV12-4
CDR3nt: TGTGCCAGCAGCTCCGGGGGCCATGGCTACACCTTC
CDR3aa: CASSSGGHGYTF

d_gene: -
j_gene: TRBJ2-2
abundance: -
v_gene: TRBV4-1
CDR3nt: TGCGCCAGCAGCCAAGCCCCCCATGGCACCGGGGAGCTGTTTTTT
CDR3aa: CASSQAPHGTGELFF

d_gene: -
j_gene: TRBJ2-1
abundance: -
v_gene: TRBV7-3
CDR3nt: TGTGCCAGCAGCTTAATATCGGGTTTGGACAATGAGCAGTTCTTC
CDR3aa: CASSLISGLDNEQFF

d_gene: TRBD1
j_gene: TRBJ1-4
abundance: -
v_gene: TRBV9
CDR3nt: TGTGCCAGCAGCTTCCGGGACAGGCATGAAAAACTGTTTTTT
CDR3aa: CASSFRDRHEKLFF

d_gene: -
j_gene: TRBJ1-1
abundance: many
v_gene: TRBV29-1
CDR3nt: TGCAGCGTTACCGACCCTTGGATCAGCACTGAAGCTTTCTTT
CDR3aa: CSVTDPWISTEAFF

d_gene: TRBD1
j_gene: TRBJ2-1
abundance: few
v_gene: TRBV30
CDR3nt: TGTGCCTGGAGCCCCCCTGACAGGGGGCTAGGTAAAAATGAGCAGTTCTTC
CDR3aa: CAWSPPDRGLGKNEQFF

d_gene: -
j_gene: TRBJ2-3
abundance: -
v_gene: TRBV12-3/TRBV12-4
CDR3nt: TGTGCCAGCACCCCTTTCGAGCCTACAGATACGCAGTATTTT
CDR3aa: CASTPFEPTDTQYF

d_gene: -
j_gene: TRBJ2-3
abundance: few
v_gene: TRBV4-1
CDR3nt: TGCGCCAGCAGCCAAGGAGACCGGGACCACACAGATACGCAGTATTTT
CDR3aa: CASSQGDRDHTDTQYF

d_gene: -
j_gene: TRBJ1-2
abundance: few
v_gene: TRBV2
CDR3nt: TGTGCCAGCAGGGGCGAATTGGACAGTTCCTTTTATGGCTACACCTTC
CDR3aa: CASRGELDSSFYGYTF

d_gene: -
j_gene: TRBJ1-4
abundance: many
v_gene: TRBV12-3/TRBV12-4
CDR3nt: TGTGCCAGCAGTCCTCAGAGGGTAAAATTGGGTGAAAAACTGTTTTTT
CDR3aa: CASSPQRVKLGEKLFF

d_gene: -
j_gene: TRBJ2-7
abundance: few
v_gene: TRBV11-2
CDR3nt: TGTGCCAGCAGCTTAGATCCGGGGTTACGGGAGCAGTACTTC
CDR3aa: CASSLDPGLREQYF

d_gene: TRBD1
j_gene: TRBJ2-7
abundance: many
v_gene: TRBV30
CDR3nt: TGTGCCTGGAACTTCGACAGGGCCGAGCAGTACTTC
CDR3aa: CAWNFDRAEQYF

d_gene: TRBD2
j_gene: TRBJ2-7
abundance: few
v_gene: TRBV6-1
CDR3nt: TGTGCCAGCAGTGAGGGGGGGGAGGGACTATCATCCTACGAGCAGTACTTC
CDR3aa: CASSEGGEGLSSYEQYF

d_gene: TRBD2
j_gene: TRBJ2-7
abundance: -
v_gene: TRBV7-8
CDR3nt: TGTGCCAGCAGCCCGGGGACTAGCGGGATGACCTACGAGCAGTACTTC
CDR3aa: CASSPGTSGMTYEQYF

d_gene: TRBD1
j_gene: TRBJ1-1
abundance: many
v_gene: TRBV7-8
CDR3nt: TGTGCCAGCAGCTTAGAGACAGGGGGGACTGAAGCTTTCTTT
CDR3aa: CASSLETGGTEAFF

d_gene: -
j_gene: TRBJ1-5
abundance: -
v_gene: TRBV15
CDR3nt: TGTGCCACCAGCGCTCGAGGGTTCGGCAATCAGCCCCAGCATTTT
CDR3aa: CATSARGFGNQPQHF

d_gene: -
j_gene: TRBJ2-5
abundance: few
v_gene: TRBV7-2
CDR3nt: TGTGCCAGCAGCTTTCAGGGGGGAGGTGGAGAGACCCAGTACTTC
CDR3aa: CASSFQGGGGETQYF

d_gene: -
j_gene: TRBJ2-1
abundance: -
v_gene: TRBV5-1
CDR3nt: TGCGCCAGCAGCTCCCTTGGACGAAGGCACAATGAGCAGTTCTTC
CDR3aa: CASSSLGRRHNEQFF